This TCR beta chain was captured by sequencing in a study of blood T cell repertoires in COVID-19. Seattle patients were enrolled during active infection and followed longitudinally. The germline V gene has CDR1 MNHEY and CDR2 SMNVEV (reference sequence). CDR3 size: 16 residues. Trimming removed 5 bases at V and 3 bases at J, with 19 bases between. Source study methods: Cell counts per sample came from amplifying reference gene primers. Produced via immunoSEQ multiplex PCR; TCRdb's table is partial and in-frame only. The V and J calls and clone size are taken from that table; D and trimming were inferred from the DNA. This sample has under 200,000 clones; about four fifths occur once, and the top ten carry roughly 2.5%.

The specimen was peripheral blood. The rearrangement joins TRBV27 to TRBJ2-5, with a weak D call TRBD1 (5 bases). The receptor's source is a woman of 80 years or more with COVID-19, enrolled during active disease. CDR3 sequence reads: CASSPGLRWAKETQYF. CDR3 bases: TGTGCCAGCAGTCCAGGGTTGAGGTGGGCAAAAGAGACCCAGTACTTC.